Listed here are 27 T cell receptor beta chains from one sample, sequenced in a study of beta chain features in type 1 diabetes. No antigen is known for these receptors. General study findings and limits: TCRB CDR3 length was moderately but significantly reduced in all four CD4+ subsets of Type 1 diabetes patients.

Isolated RNA was reverse transcribed in full, so expressed TCRB transcripts were sequenced. Only in-frame clones appear in the TCRdb table, and some are missing; sequencing was by immunoSEQ multiplex PCR. The sample has around 250,000 clones; more than 13% are singletons. Source material: naive CD4+ T cells from blood. Receptors originate from a young man with type 1 diabetes.

This clone has just a few counts. CDR3 residues: CASSAEPYEQYF. The CDR3 region has the DNA TGTGCCAGCAGCGCGGAGCCCTACGAGCAGTACTTC. The chain recombines TRBV5-4 with TRBJ2-7; unclear D gene. V was clipped by 4 bases and J by 2 bases, with 7 bases between them. Germline V gene lookup returns CDR1 SGHNT and CDR2 YYREEE (reference sequence). This CDR3 is 12 amino acids long.

This clone was seen a handful of times. The chain employs TRBV28 and TRBJ2-7, with 12 nucleotides matching TRBD1. The CDR3 covers 16 residues. Trimming cost V 5 bases and J 6 bases; bases outside gene matches: 11. Germline V gene sequence: CDR1 MDHEN, CDR2 SYDVKM. The CDR3 DNA follows: TGTGCCAGCAGTCCTCGGGGGGGGACAGGGGGCCTCGAGCAGTACTTC. Amino acid sequence: CASSPRGGTGGLEQYF. Complete variable domain (other parts from reference TRBV28 and TRBJ2-7): DVKVTQSSRYLVKRTGEKVFLECVQDMDHENMFWYRQDPGLGLRLIYFSYDVKMKEKGDIPEGYSVSREKKERFSLILESASTNQTSMYLCASSPRGGTGGLEQYFGPGTRLTVT.

The chain recombines TRBV7-2 with TRBJ2-3; D is unclear. CDR3 length: 14 amino acids. CDR1 and CDR2 (germline): SGHTA, FQGNSA. With 6 bases removed from V and 3 bases from J, the gap between germline ends came to 13 bases. The CDR3 loop is CASRQTDATDTQYF. The CDR3 DNA sequence: TGTGCCAGCAGGCAGACTGATGCGACAGATACGCAGTATTTT.

This clone was observed a handful of times. The rearrangement links TRBV5-1 to TRBJ2-1; 8 bases map to TRBD2. From germline, CDR1 is SGHRS and CDR2 YFSETQ. The CDR3 runs to 12 residues. J gave up 8 bases and V 4 bases, and 2 bases lay outside the gene matches. The CDR3 nucleotides read TGCGCCAGCAGCACTAGCGGTGATGAGCAGTTCTTC. It specifies CASSTSGDEQFF.

The chain joins TRBV29-1 to TRBJ2-1, with 12 nucleotides matching TRBD2. Germline CDR1 reads SQVTM; CDR2 reads ANQGSEA. V trimming: 2 bases; J trimming: 5 bases; junction bases outside the gene matches: 10. CDR3 length: 17 residues. Here the CDR3 reads CSVEPLAGGGANNEQFF. DNA of the CDR3: TGCAGCGTTGAACCTCTAGCGGGAGGGGGTGCGAACAATGAGCAGTTCTTC.

This clone was seen more than once but under ten times. The chain carries TRBV13 and TRBJ2-3, with a tentative D call TRBD2 (6 bases). This CDR3 is 16 amino acids long. Germline CDR1 reads PRHDT; CDR2 reads FYEKMQ (reference sequence). Deletions cut 5 bases from V and 0 bases from J, with 15 bases between. The CDR3 nucleotides read TGTGCCAGCAGCCGAAGTTGGGGAGGTAGCACAGATACGCAGTATTTT. Its protein is CASSRSWGGSTDTQYF.

This clone was counted a few times. The chain is built from TRBV7-9 and TRBJ2-2; D gene ambiguous. This CDR3 has 13 residues. V was clipped by 3 bases and J by 6 bases, with 8 bases between them. Per the germline V gene, CDR1 is SEHNR and CDR2 is FQNEAQ (reference sequence). CDR3 nucleotides: TGTGCCAGCAGCTTGCAGGCCTCCGGGGAGCTGTTTTTT. This encodes CASSLQASGELFF.

This clone was seen more than once but under ten times. The genes are TRBV7-9 and TRBJ1-4; D is possibly TRBD1 (6 bases). Germline lookup yields CDR1 SEHNR and CDR2 FQNEAQ (reference sequence). The CDR3 is 16 amino acids. V was cut by 5 bases and J by 3 bases, with 16 bases left in between. The CDR3 loop reads CASSHGQGRANEKLFF. The CDR3 region has the DNA TGTGCCAGCAGCCACGGTCAGGGGCGAGCTAATGAAAAACTGTTTTTT. Based on the CDR3 plus reference TRBV7-9 and TRBJ1-4, the full variable domain is DTGVSQNPRHKITKRGQNVTFRCDPISEHNRLYWYRQTLGQGPEFLTYFQNEAQLEKSRLLSDRFSAERPKGSFSTLEIQRTEQGDSAMYLCASSHGQGRANEKLFFGSGTQLSVL.

This clone was counted a few times. The chain has TRBV5-6 and TRBJ2-1; D unclear. The V end was cut by 1 base, the J end by 6 bases, with 14 bases between. This CDR3 region has 15 residues. In germline, CDR1 is SGHDT, CDR2 YYEEEE. This CDR3 reads CASSLRLVTSNEQFF. In DNA form, the CDR3 reads TGTGCCAGCAGCTTGAGACTGGTTACATCCAATGAGCAGTTCTTC. The entire variable domain, with the rest obtained from reference TRBV5-6 and TRBJ2-1, is as follows: DAGVTQSPTHLIKTRGQQVTLRCSPKSGHDTVSWYQQALGQGPQFIFQYYEEEERQRGNFPDRFSGHQFPNYSSELNVNALLLGDSALYLCASSLRLVTSNEQFFGPGTRLTVL.

The sample holds a few counts of this clone. The rearrangement joins TRBV28 to TRBJ2-5; 9 bases match TRBD1. In germline, CDR1 is MDHEN, CDR2 SYDVKM. The CDR3 has 13 residues. J gave up 1 base and V 11 bases, and 5 bases lay outside the gene matches. In DNA, the CDR3 is TGTGCCCTACAACAGGGGGCCCAAGAGACCCAGTACTTC. This sequence encodes CALQQGAQETQYF.

Only a few counts were recorded for this clone. The V gene is TRBV10-3, the J gene TRBJ1-4; 7 nucleotides line up with TRBD1. The CDR3 runs to 12 residues. The germline CDR1 and CDR2 sequences are ENHRY and SYGVKD. Trimming at V came to 10 bases and at J to 8 bases, leaving 7 bases not matched to a gene. This CDR3 is CATRQGLEKLFF. In nucleotides, the CDR3 is TGTGCCACGCGACAGGGTTTGGAAAAACTGTTTTTT.

This chain connects TRBV5-4 to TRBJ2-1, with 12 bases lining up with TRBD2. With 9 bases clipped from V and 8 bases from J, the junction kept 9 bases outside the gene matches. This CDR3 comprises 14 residues. Germline CDR1 reads SGHNT; CDR2 reads YYREEE (reference sequence). The CDR3 coding sequence is TGTGCCACCTTTGAGACTAGCGGGAGCCATGAGCAGTTCTTC. Translated: CATFETSGSHEQFF.

The rearrangement joins TRBV7-2 to TRBJ2-4; 9 positions agree with TRBD2. CDR1 is SGHTA, CDR2 FQGNSA, per germline. The CDR3 extends over 15 amino acids. J lost 14 bases, V lost 3 bases, and 14 bases had no gene match. The CDR3 is CASSFGGGRGPAEYF. The CDR3 coding sequence is TGTGCCAGCAGCTTTGGGGGCGGGAGGGGCCCCGCGGAGTACTTC.

There are a few counts of this clone. The chain joins TRBV5-4 to TRBJ2-5; D is possibly TRBD2 (6 bases). This CDR3 has 14 residues. The V gene lost 0 bases and the J gene lost 5 bases, with 11 bases spanning the gap. Germline assignment: CDR1 SGHNT and CDR2 YYREEE (reference sequence). The CDR3 DNA is TGTGCCAGCAGCTTGGGTAGTGGAGGGGAGACCCAGTACTTC. Translation gives CASSLGSGGETQYF.

This clone was detected a few times. The CDR3: CSSREGATDTQYF. DNA for the CDR3: TGCAGCTCGCGGGAGGGCGCCACAGATACGCAGTATTTT. This chain joins TRBV29-1 and TRBJ2-3, with 9 nucleotides matching TRBD2. This CDR3 is 13 amino acids long. V dropped 8 bases and J dropped 2; count of bases not matched to a gene: 5. Germline V gene data show CDR1 as SQVTM and CDR2 as ANQGSEA.

This clone was seen a few times. This sequence joins TRBV5-6 and TRBJ2-1; 8 positions match TRBD2. V was clipped by 4 bases and J by 0 bases; unmatched bases: 6. CDR3 length: 16 amino acids. Germline V gives CDR1 SGHDT, CDR2 YYEEEE. The CDR3 spells CASSPVAGRSYNEQFF. CDR3 nucleotides: TGTGCCAGCAGCCCCGTAGCGGGGCGCTCCTACAATGAGCAGTTCTTC.

Turning to this clone: Other DNA sequences from this sample encode an identical CDR3 as well. The chain links TRBV19 to TRBJ2-7; 10 bases are shared with TRBD1. Germline V gene sequence: CDR1 LNHDA, CDR2 SQIVND (reference sequence). This CDR3 is 15 amino acids long. After removal of 5 bases from V and 1 base from J, the junction contained 5 bases not matched to a gene. Here the CDR3 DNA reads TGTGCCAGTAGTGACCGGGACAGGGGATCCTACGAGCAGTACTTC. It is translated as CASSDRDRGSYEQYF. The whole variable domain, remainder taken from reference TRBV19 and TRBJ2-7, is DGGITQSPKYLFRKEGQNVTLSCEQNLNHDAMYWYRQDPGQGLRLIYYSQIVNDFQKGDIAEGYSVSREKKESFPLTVTSAQKNPTAFYLCASSDRDRGSYEQYFGPGTRLTVT.

V and J are TRBV28 and TRBJ2-1, with 11 bases lining up with TRBD2. Germline-derived CDR1 and CDR2 are MDHEN and SYDVKM. The CDR3 is made up of 14 amino acids. The ends lost 6 bases at V and 8 bases at J; junction bases unmatched: 6. This chain's CDR3 is CASSTSSGRHEQFF. Written as DNA, the CDR3 is TGTGCCAGCAGCACCTCTAGCGGGAGGCATGAGCAGTTCTTC.

The rearrangement links TRBV5-6 to TRBJ1-1, with no clear D. The CDR3 totals 12 residues. The V gene lost 5 bases and the J gene lost 7 bases, with 12 bases spanning the gap. Germline CDR1 is SGHDT and CDR2 is YYEEEE. The CDR3 sequence: CASRTYGGEAFF. The CDR3 DNA follows: TGTGCCAGCAGGACCTATGGCGGTGAAGCTTTCTTT. Filled out from reference TRBV5-6 and TRBJ1-1, the complete variable domain reads DAGVTQSPTHLIKTRGQQVTLRCSPKSGHDTVSWYQQALGQGPQFIFQYYEEEERQRGNFPDRFSGHQFPNYSSELNVNALLLGDSALYLCASRTYGGEAFFGQGTRLTVV.

This clone has more than one count but fewer than ten. This chain connects TRBV28 to TRBJ2-5; 9 nucleotides line up with TRBD2. V dropped 6 bases and J dropped 9; count of bases not matched to a gene: 14. The CDR3 has 15 amino acids. CDR1 and CDR2 (germline): MDHEN, SYDVKM. The CDR3 nucleotides read TGTGCCAGCAGCCCCCCCGGGGCGGGAGGGCCTTCCCAGTACTTC. Amino acids: CASSPPGAGGPSQYF.

This clone was seen a few times. This chain links TRBV6-4 with TRBJ2-3; D gene ambiguous. Germline V gene sequence: CDR1 MRHNA, CDR2 SNTAGT. The CDR3 is 15 amino acids. Trimming cost V 0 bases and J 5 bases, with 12 bases left between them. Written as DNA, the CDR3 is TGTGCCAGCAGTGACTCGTTTAGCCGAAGAGATACGCAGTATTTT. This gives the protein CASSDSFSRRDTQYF.

This clone was counted between two and nine times. The chain links TRBV11-2 to TRBJ2-1; 9 bases match TRBD2. The CDR3 contains 18 residues. With 0 bases clipped from V and 6 bases from J, the junction kept 12 bases outside the gene matches. Germline CDR1 reads SGHAT; CDR2 reads FQNNGV. CDR3 nucleotide sequence: TGTGCCAGCAGCTTAGAGGCTAGCGGGATCCTCCGGGGCAATGAGCAGTTCTTC. This translates into CASSLEASGILRGNEQFF. Full variable domain (missing parts from reference TRBV11-2 and TRBJ2-1): EAGVAQSPRYKIIEKRQSVAFWCNPISGHATLYWYQQILGQGPKLLIQFQNNGVVDDSQLPKDRFSAERLKGVDSTLKIQPAKLEDSAVYLCASSLEASGILRGNEQFFGPGTRLTVL.

This clone showed up just a few times. V and J are TRBV2 and TRBJ2-7; D is perhaps TRBD2 (5 bases). The CDR3 is made up of 14 amino acids. V lost 3 bases and J lost 2, with 11 bases in between. Germline CDR1 reads SNHLY; CDR2 reads FYNNEI. CDR3 bases: TGTGCCAGCAGTGACCTGGGAGTCACCTACGAGCAGTACTTC. Its translation: CASSDLGVTYEQYF.

The rearrangement uses TRBV4-1 and TRBJ2-3; a weak D match, TRBD2 (6 bases). CDR3 length: 14 amino acids. The ends were cut back, 0 bases at V and 4 bases at J, with 8 bases in the middle. CDR1 is MGHRA and CDR2 is YSYEKL in the germline V gene. DNA of the CDR3: TGCGCCAGCAGCCAAGACCCGGGGGCAGATACGCAGTATTTT. Translation gives CASSQDPGADTQYF.

The gene calls are TRBV5-4 and TRBJ1-1; D not certain. V lost 5 bases, J lost 3 bases, and 14 bases lay in between. CDR3 length: 14 residues. Germline V gene lookup returns CDR1 SGHNT and CDR2 YYREEE (reference sequence). CDR3 in amino acids: CASSSGFSDTEAFF. CDR3 coding DNA: TGTGCCAGCAGTTCAGGTTTCTCAGACACTGAAGCTTTCTTT. The full variable domain, completed using reference TRBV5-4 and TRBJ1-1, is ETGVTQSPTHLIKTRGQQVTLRCSSQSGHNTVSWYQQALGQGPQFIFQYYREEENGRGNFPPRFSGLQFPNYSSELNVNALELDDSALYLCASSSGFSDTEAFFGQGTRLTVV.

This clone turned up a few times. This chain joins TRBV2 and TRBJ1-5; tentative D call: TRBD1 (5 bases). The CDR3 sequence is 15 residues long. Trimming stripped 6 bases from V and 3 bases from J, with 15 bases between. Germline lookup yields CDR1 SNHLY and CDR2 FYNNEI. The DNA of the CDR3 is TGTGCCAGCAGGATGACAGATGCGATCAATCAGCCCCAGCATTTT. This encodes CASRMTDAINQPQHF.

The chain uses TRBV14 and TRBJ2-7; the D gene is possibly TRBD1 (6 bases). V gave up 0 bases and J gave up 2 bases, with 17 bases separating them. Per the germline V gene, CDR1 is SGHDN and CDR2 is FVKESK. The CDR3 covers 17 residues. The CDR3 loop reads CASSQDQGNGAPYEQYF. As DNA, the CDR3 is TGTGCCAGCAGCCAAGACCAGGGGAACGGGGCTCCCTACGAGCAGTACTTC.